This T cell receptor beta chain is from a study of Graves' ophthalmopathy and Graves' hyperthyroidism (dated by TCRdb to 2017 to 2018). For the study in its entirety: Peripheral blood was collected before any treatment was given, at the time of initial diagnosis. To explore V-J signatures that separate ophthalmopathy from hyperthyroidism, a discovery set of 95 to 100 patients was enrolled, consisting of under 50 with ophthalmopathy and 57 with stable hyperthyroidism. In total, 135 blood samples were TCR-sequenced: some 40 ophthalmopathy, 80 or so hyperthyroidism and about 17 hyperthyroidism-to-ophthalmopathy patients. The study used signatures of the TCR beta repertoire to tell Graves' ophthalmopathy apart from Graves' hyperthyroidism and to predict which patients would progress to ophthalmopathy. Following sampling, methimazole starting at 30 mg daily was administered to hyperthyroidism patients, and high-dose intravenous methylprednisolone was administered to ophthalmopathy patients. In over five hyperthyroidism patients, T-cell repertoires of thyroid tissue and blood were compared. For independent validation, a separate cohort was made up of around 18 hyperthyroidism patients plus 17 patients who later progressed from hyperthyroidism to ophthalmopathy. Broad study findings and their caveats: In validation, the model predicted ophthalmopathy progression with more than 70% sensitivity and 72.22% specificity; approximately 12 predicted patients were CT-confirmed with GO in a median of 6.5 months. Among expanded thyroid clonotypes with frequency above 0.001, most also showed up in blood, which suggests that blood repertoires may reflect the thyroid immune response. No statistical method was used to predetermine the sample size, and group allocation was not hidden from the investigators. In cross-validation, the 13-signature model distinguished ophthalmopathy from stable hyperthyroidism with about 89% sensitivity and roughly 81% specificity, while in the test set the corresponding values were 80% and 75%.

For repertoire sequencing, TCR beta CDR3 regions were amplified from RNA transcripts. The first round was an RT-PCR using HTBI primers with the Qiagen OneStep RT-PCR kit, and this first round was followed by a second-round multiplex PCR, then size selection and purification. The libraries underwent paired-end sequencing with 100 bp reads on an Illumina HiSeq2000. The authors processed their data as follows. SOAPnuke was used to process the reads, removing any read that contained adapters or uncalled bases, had a mean Phred below 15, or lacked an exact match to the constant primer or identifier. COPE v1.2.5 was used to merge high-quality paired reads. Clonotypes were defined as unique nucleotide sequences and were aligned to IMGT TRB V, D and J references using MiTCR v1.1. Only V-J combinations with frequency above 0.0001 were analysed, covering 99% to 99.2% of repertoires. For each V-J combination, a TCR clonal expansion and chaos score was defined as the ratio of F50 clonal expansion to chaos observed in the TCRdist matrix. Welch's t-statistics and random forest were used to narrow the features down to around twelve V-J combinations, which were then fed into a naive Bayes classifier. Thyroid-blood repertoire similarity was quantified with the Morisita-Horn index. TCRdb passed the public sequencing reads through fastp at Q25 and MiXCR, retaining productive beta sequences. Rows matching on CDR3 protein sequence are summarized as one entry with the most common DNA and genes. In this record, the V and J calls reflect TCRdb's handling and not the investigators' own analysis. Present in this sample are around 660,000 distinct CDR3 sequences, about two fifths of which were seen just once. The leading ten clones occupy about 3.3% of the sample.

Ophthalmopathy patients had moderately to severely active disease, Clinical Activity Score of at least 3, NOSPECS grade of at least 4, and disease duration under 3 months. Anyone with other autoimmune diseases, uncontrolled infections, pregnancy or lactation was excluded from the study. Clinical symptoms, serum thyroxine, TRAb, thyroid ultrasound and orbital computed tomography formed the basis of the diagnosis. Ficoll-Paque density gradient centrifugation was used to isolate PBMCs from around 10 ml of fresh peripheral blood. Total RNA was extracted using Trizol reagent, and RNA quality was checked on an Agilent 2100 Bioanalyzer. This clonotype was seen a few times. Its binding antigen is unknown. At one boundary the junction diverges from the germline segment, which might be a read error. This receptor was identified in an adult man with Graves' ophthalmopathy. Sample: peripheral blood.

The bases are TGTGCCAGCAGTAGTGGGACAGGGCAATACTTCTCCTACGAGCAGTACTTC. Its protein is CASSSGTGQYFSYEQYF. The V gene is TRBV10-2 and the J gene is TRBJ2-7, with TRBD1 matching 9 junction bases. From the cysteine through the phenylalanine, the CDR3 covers 17 amino acids. Solely the CDR3 DNA is kept, with 51 bases framed from the first base. Taken from the germline V gene, the CDR1 and CDR2 loops are WSHSY and SAAADI.